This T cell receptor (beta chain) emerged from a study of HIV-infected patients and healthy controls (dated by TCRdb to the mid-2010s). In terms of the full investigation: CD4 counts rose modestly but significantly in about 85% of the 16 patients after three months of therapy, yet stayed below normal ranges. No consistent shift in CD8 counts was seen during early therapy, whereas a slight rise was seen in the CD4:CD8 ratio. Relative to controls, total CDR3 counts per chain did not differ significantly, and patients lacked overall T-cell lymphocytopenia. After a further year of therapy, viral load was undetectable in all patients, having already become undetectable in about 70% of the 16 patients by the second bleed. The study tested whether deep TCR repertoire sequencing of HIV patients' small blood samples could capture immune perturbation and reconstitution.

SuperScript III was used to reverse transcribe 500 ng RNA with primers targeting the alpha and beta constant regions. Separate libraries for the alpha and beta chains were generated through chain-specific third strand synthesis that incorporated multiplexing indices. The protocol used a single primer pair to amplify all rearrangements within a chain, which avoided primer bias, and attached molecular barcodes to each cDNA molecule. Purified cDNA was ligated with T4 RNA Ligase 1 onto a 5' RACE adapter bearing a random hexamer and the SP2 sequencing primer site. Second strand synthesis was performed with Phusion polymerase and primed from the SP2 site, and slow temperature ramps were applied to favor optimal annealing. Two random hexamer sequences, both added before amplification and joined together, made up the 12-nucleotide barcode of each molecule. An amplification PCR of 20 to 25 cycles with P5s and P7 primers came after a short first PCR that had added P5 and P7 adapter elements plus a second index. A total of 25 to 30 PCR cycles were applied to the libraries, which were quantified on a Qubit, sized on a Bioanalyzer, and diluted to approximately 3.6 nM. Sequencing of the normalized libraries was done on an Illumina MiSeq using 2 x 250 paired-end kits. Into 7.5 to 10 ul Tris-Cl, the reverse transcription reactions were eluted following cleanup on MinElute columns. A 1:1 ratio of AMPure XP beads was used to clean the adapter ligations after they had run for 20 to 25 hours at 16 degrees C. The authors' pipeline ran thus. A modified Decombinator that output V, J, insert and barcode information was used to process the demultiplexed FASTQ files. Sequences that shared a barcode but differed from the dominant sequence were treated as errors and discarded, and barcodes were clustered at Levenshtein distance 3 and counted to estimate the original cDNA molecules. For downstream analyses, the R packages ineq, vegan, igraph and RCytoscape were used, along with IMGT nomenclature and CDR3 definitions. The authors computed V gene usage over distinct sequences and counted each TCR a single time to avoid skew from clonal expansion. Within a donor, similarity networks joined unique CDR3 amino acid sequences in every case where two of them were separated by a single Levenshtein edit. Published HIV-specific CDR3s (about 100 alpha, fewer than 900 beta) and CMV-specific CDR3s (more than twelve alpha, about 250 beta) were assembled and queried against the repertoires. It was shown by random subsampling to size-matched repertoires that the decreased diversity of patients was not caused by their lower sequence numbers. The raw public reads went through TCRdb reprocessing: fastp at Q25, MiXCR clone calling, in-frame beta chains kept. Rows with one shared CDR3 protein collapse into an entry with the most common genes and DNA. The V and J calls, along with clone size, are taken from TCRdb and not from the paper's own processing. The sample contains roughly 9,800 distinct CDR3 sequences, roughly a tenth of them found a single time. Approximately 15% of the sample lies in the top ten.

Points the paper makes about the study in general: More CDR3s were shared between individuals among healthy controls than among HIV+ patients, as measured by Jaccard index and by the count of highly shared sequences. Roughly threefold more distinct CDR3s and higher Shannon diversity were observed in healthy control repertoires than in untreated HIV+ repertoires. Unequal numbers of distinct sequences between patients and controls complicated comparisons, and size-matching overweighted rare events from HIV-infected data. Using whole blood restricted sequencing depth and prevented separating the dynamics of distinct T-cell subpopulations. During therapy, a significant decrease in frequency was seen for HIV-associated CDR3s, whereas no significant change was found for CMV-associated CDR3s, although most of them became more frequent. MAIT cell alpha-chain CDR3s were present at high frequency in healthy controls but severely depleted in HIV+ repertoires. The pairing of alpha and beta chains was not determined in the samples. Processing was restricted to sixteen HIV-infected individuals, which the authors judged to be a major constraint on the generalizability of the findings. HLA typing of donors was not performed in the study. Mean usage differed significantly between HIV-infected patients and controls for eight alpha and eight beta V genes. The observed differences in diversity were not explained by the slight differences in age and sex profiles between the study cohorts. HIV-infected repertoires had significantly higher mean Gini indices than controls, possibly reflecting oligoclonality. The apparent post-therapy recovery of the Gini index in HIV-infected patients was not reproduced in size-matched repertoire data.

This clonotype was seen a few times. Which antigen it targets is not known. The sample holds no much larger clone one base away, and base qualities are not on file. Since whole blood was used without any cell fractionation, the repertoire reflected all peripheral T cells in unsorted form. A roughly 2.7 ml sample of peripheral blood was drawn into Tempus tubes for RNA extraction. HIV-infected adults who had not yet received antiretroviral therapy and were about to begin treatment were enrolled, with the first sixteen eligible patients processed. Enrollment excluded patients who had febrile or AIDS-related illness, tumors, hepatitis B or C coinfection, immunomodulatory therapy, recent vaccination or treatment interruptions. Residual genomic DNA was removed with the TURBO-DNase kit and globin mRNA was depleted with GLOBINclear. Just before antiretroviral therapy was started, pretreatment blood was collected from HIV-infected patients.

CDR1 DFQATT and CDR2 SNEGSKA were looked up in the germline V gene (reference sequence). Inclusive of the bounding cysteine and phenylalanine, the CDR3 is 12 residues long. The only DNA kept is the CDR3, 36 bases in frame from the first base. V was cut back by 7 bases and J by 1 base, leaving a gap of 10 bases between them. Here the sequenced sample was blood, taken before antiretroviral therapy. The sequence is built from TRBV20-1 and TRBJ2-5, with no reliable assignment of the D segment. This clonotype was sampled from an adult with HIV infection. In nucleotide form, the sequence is TGCAGTGTTCCGACTGGCCAAGAGACCCAGTACTTC. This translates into CSVPTGQETQYF.